The next 24 T cell receptor beta chains were all read from a single sample in a study of blood T cell repertoires in COVID-19. The method was immunoSEQ multiplex PCR; TCRdb's version includes in-frame clones alone and lacks a portion of them. The data hold some 120,000 clones, with approximately 84% observed a single time. Source material: peripheral blood. These receptors came from a woman in her fifties or sixties with acute or convalescent COVID-19.

About this clone itself: One end of the junction does not line up with germline, which may come from a read error. The V and J genes are TRBV6-5 and TRBJ2-6; D may be TRBD1 (6 bases). This CDR3 has 14 amino acids. CDR1 and CDR2 from the germline V gene are MNHEY and SVGAGI. CDR3 nucleotides: TGTGTCAGCAGTACAGGGACTGGGGCCAACGTCCTGACTTTC. This encodes CVSSTGTGANVLTF.

DNA of the CDR3: TGTGCCACCAGCACGACAGAGAATCAGCCCCAGCATTTT. Protein: CATSTTENQPQHF. J is TRBJ1-5 and V is TRBV15; D is perhaps TRBD1 (5 bases). V was cut by 4 bases and J by 4 bases, with 8 bases left in between. The CDR3 is made up of 13 amino acids. CDR1 is LNHNV and CDR2 is YYDKDF in the germline V gene (reference sequence).

The gene calls are TRBV12-3 or TRBV12-4 and TRBJ2-5; maybe TRBD2 (6 bases). V lost 3 bases, J lost 3 bases, and 8 bases lay in between. CDR3 length: 13 amino acids. The CDR3 sequence is CASSFPGEETQYF. In DNA form, the CDR3 reads TGTGCCAGCAGTTTCCCGGGAGAAGAGACCCAGTACTTC.

This clone was detected only a few times. This rearrangement joins TRBV29-1 to TRBJ1-2; D is uncertain. CDR1 SQVTM and CDR2 ANQGSEA come from the germline V gene. This CDR3 has 10 residues. Trimming shortened V by 2 bases and J by 8 bases, and 6 bases separated the two germline ends. CDR3 sequence reads: CSVEPLGYTF. The CDR3 DNA follows: TGCAGCGTTGAACCTCTGGGCTACACCTTC.

The gene calls are TRBV6-6 and TRBJ1-1; 10 positions match TRBD1. The V segment lost 6 bases and the J segment 5 bases; nucleotides outside the gene matches: 6. In germline, CDR1 is MNHNY, CDR2 SVGAGI (reference sequence). The CDR3 has 14 residues. The CDR3 coding sequence is TGTGCCAGCAGCTACGGACAGGGGGGTACTGAAGCTTTCTTT. This sequence encodes CASSYGQGGTEAFF.

The sample holds a few counts of this clone. V is TRBV6-5 and J is TRBJ1-1, with D possibly matching TRBD1 (5 bases). CDR1 is MNHEY, CDR2 SVGAGI, per germline. The CDR3 totals 13 residues. V gave up 0 bases and J gave up 4 bases, with 6 bases separating them. CDR3 sequence: CASSYSQGTEAFF. The CDR3 DNA reads TGTGCCAGCAGTTACTCTCAGGGCACTGAAGCTTTCTTT.

The V and J genes are TRBV12-3 or TRBV12-4 and TRBJ2-7; no definite D call. This CDR3 is 12 amino acids long. V dropped 5 bases and J dropped 0 bases, with 5 bases sitting between them. CDR3 residues: CASSPSSYEQYF. CDR3 nucleotides: TGTGCCAGCAGTCCTAGCTCCTACGAGCAGTACTTC.

This chain connects TRBV18 to TRBJ2-7; D is possibly TRBD1 (6 bases). With 6 bases removed from V and 1 base from J, the gap between germline ends came to 13 bases. The CDR3 runs to 14 residues. The germline V gene has CDR1 KGHSH and CDR2 LQKENI. CDR3 loop: CASSVTQGSYEQYV. The CDR3 DNA reads as TGTGCCAGCTCTGTCACCCAGGGGTCCTACGAGCAGTACGTC.

Written as DNA, the CDR3 is TGTGCCAGCACCACGGGGGAGGGTGGCTACACCTTC. Its translation: CASTTGEGGYTF. V is TRBV12-3 or TRBV12-4 and J is TRBJ1-2, with D possibly being TRBD1 (5 bases). The CDR3 length is 12 residues. V lost 7 bases and J lost 7, with 13 bases in between.

This clone was picked up a small number of times. The rearrangement uses TRBV19 and TRBJ2-5; 9 positions match TRBD1. The germline V gene encodes CDR1 LNHDA and CDR2 SQIVND (reference sequence). J lost 0 bases, V lost 4 bases, and 6 bases had no gene match. The CDR3 covers 16 residues. For the CDR3, the DNA is TGTGCCAGTAGTAAGGACAGGGGAAAGTACCAAGAGACCCAGTACTTC. This codes for CASSKDRGKYQETQYF.

The V call is TRBV30, the J call TRBJ1-2; possible D gene TRBD1, 5 bases. CDR1 is GTSNPN and CDR2 is SVGIG in the germline V gene (reference sequence). The CDR3 extends over 14 amino acids. V was trimmed by 1 base and J by 4 bases, leaving 13 bases between them. CDR3: CAWSAGRGIYGYTF. Written as DNA, the CDR3 is TGTGCCTGGAGTGCAGGGAGGGGTATCTATGGCTACACCTTC.

The V and J genes are TRBV28 and TRBJ1-2; 10 bases line up with TRBD1. The CDR3 is 13 amino acids. CDR1 and CDR2 from the germline V gene are MDHEN and SYDVKM. The V segment lost 6 bases and the J segment 8 bases; nucleotides outside the gene matches: 6. The CDR3 here is CASRSGQGKGYTF. For the CDR3, the DNA is TGTGCCAGCAGGTCGGGACAGGGGAAGGGCTACACCTTC.

This rearrangement joins TRBV6-5 to TRBJ2-1; D unresolved. CDR3 length: 10 residues. Germline CDR1 MNHEY, CDR2 SVGAGI. V was cut by 6 bases and J by 10 bases, with 7 bases left in between. The CDR3 coding sequence is TGTGCCAGCAGAGCTCTGGAGCAGTTCTTC. Its protein product is CASRALEQFF.

This chain links TRBV2 with TRBJ2-7; D might be TRBD2 (5 bases). Germline V CDR1 and CDR2: SNHLY, FYNNEI. This CDR3 has 16 residues. V dropped 1 base and J dropped 1 base, with 14 bases sitting between them. The CDR3 is CASSEGRAKGSYEQYF. CDR3 nucleotides: TGTGCCAGCAGTGAAGGGCGGGCAAAGGGATCCTACGAGCAGTACTTC.

This chain links TRBV2 with TRBJ2-1, with 10 bases that match TRBD2. Germline values: CDR1 SNHLY, CDR2 FYNNEI. The CDR3 has 15 amino acids. The junction had 6 bases not matched to a gene; V was cut back by 2 bases and J by 8 bases. DNA of the CDR3: TGTGCCAGCAGTGAAAGGGCTAGCGGGGGTTATGAGCAGTTCTTC. Translating gives CASSERASGGYEQFF.

The chain uses TRBV4-1 and TRBJ2-7; TRBD1 is a possible D gene (5 bases). The V gene lost 1 base and the J gene lost 0 bases, with 16 bases spanning the gap. The germline CDR1 and CDR2 sequences are MGHRA and YSYEKL. The CDR3 extends over 17 amino acids. CDR3 sequence (DNA): TGCGCCAGCAGCCAAGGGAAAATGACAGACCCCTCCTACGAGCAGTACTTC. Its protein product is CASSQGKMTDPSYEQYF.

This clone was detected only once. The chain employs TRBV30 and TRBJ1-1, with 7 bases fitting TRBD1. Germline V gene sequence: CDR1 GTSNPN, CDR2 SVGIG (reference sequence). Trimming cost V 3 bases and J 3 bases; bases outside gene matches: 4. This CDR3 region has 13 residues. The CDR3 nucleotides read TGTGCCTGGAGCTTACAGGGGTACACTGAAGCTTTCTTT. Translation gives CAWSLQGYTEAFF.

This chain joins TRBV6-4 and TRBJ1-6; possibly TRBD1 for D (5 bases). CDR1 is MRHNA, CDR2 SNTAGT, per germline. CDR3 size: 14 residues. With 2 bases removed from V and 7 bases from J, the gap between germline ends came to 9 bases. This chain's CDR3 is CASSDQGGNSPLHF. DNA for the CDR3: TGTGCCAGCAGTGACCAGGGTGGGAATTCACCCCTCCACTTT.

This chain joins TRBV6-5 and TRBJ2-5, with a weak D call TRBD1 (5 bases). Germline V gene lookup returns CDR1 MNHEY and CDR2 SVGAGI. The length of the CDR3 is 14 residues. Trimming stripped 5 bases from V and 1 base from J, with 11 bases between. The CDR3 sequence is CASSPTAVQETQYF. For the CDR3, the DNA is TGTGCCAGCAGTCCGACAGCCGTCCAAGAGACCCAGTACTTC.

This clone appeared once. V usage is TRBV3-1 (or the pseudogene TRBV3-2) and J usage is TRBJ1-3; a weak D match, TRBD1 (5 bases). In germline, CDR1 is LGHDT, CDR2 YNNKEL (reference sequence). Trimming removed 2 bases from V and 0 bases from J, with 5 bases in between. This CDR3 has 14 residues. The CDR3 bases are TGTGCCAGCAGCCAAACAGGCTCTGGAAACACCATATATTTT. It specifies CASSQTGSGNTIYF.

About this clone: Other DNA sequences in this sample translate to the same CDR3. The rearrangement joins TRBV6-4 to TRBJ2-3; 7 bases agree with TRBD2. The trim removed 0 bases at V and 4 bases at J, leaving 1 base unmatched. This CDR3 is 14 amino acids long. The germline CDR1 and CDR2 sequences are MRHNA and SNTAGT. The CDR3 protein is CASSDSGGADTQYF. CDR3 sequence (DNA): TGTGCCAGCAGTGACTCGGGGGGGGCAGATACGCAGTATTTT.

This chain uses TRBV5-4 with TRBJ1-3; 10 bases are shared with TRBD1. The V and J ends lost 3 bases and 8 bases, in that order; junction bases with no gene match: 8. There are 15 residues in the CDR3. The germline V gene encodes CDR1 SGHNT and CDR2 YYREEE (reference sequence). CDR3: CASSWTGGSRDTIYF. The CDR3 DNA follows: TGTGCCAGCAGCTGGACAGGGGGGTCGCGGGACACCATATATTTT.

The V and J genes are TRBV4-1 and TRBJ2-3; 8 bases match TRBD1. CDR1 and CDR2 (germline): MGHRA, YSYEKL. The CDR3 sequence is 17 residues long. The V gene end was trimmed by 4 bases and the J gene end by 3 bases; junction bases not matched to a gene: 12. In nucleotides, the CDR3 is TGCGCCAGCAGCCCCAGGGGGCGAGTGGGTTTAACAGATACGCAGTATTTT. Translating it yields CASSPRGRVGLTDTQYF.

The rearrangement joins TRBV4-1 to TRBJ1-1, with D unclear. The germline CDR1 and CDR2 sequences are MGHRA and YSYEKL. Trimming shortened V by 0 bases and J by 0 bases, and 8 bases separated the two germline ends. The CDR3 contains 15 residues. The CDR3 sequence: CASSQESAMNTEAFF. The CDR3 DNA follows: TGCGCCAGCAGCCAAGAGTCAGCGATGAACACTGAAGCTTTCTTT.